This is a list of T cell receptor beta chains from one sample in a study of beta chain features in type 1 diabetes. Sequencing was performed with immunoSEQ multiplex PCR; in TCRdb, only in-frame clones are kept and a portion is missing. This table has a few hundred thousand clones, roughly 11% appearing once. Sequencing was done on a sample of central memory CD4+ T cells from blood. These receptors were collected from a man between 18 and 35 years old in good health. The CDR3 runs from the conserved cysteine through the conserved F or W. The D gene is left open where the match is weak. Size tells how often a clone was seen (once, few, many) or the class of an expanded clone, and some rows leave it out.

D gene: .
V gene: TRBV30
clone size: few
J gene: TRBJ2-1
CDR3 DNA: TGTGCCTGGAGCCGGTCCATGTCCAATGAGCAGTTCTTC
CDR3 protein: CAWSRSMSNEQFF

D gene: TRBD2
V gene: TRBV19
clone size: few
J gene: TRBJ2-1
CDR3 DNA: TGTGCCACCGATGGCGGCGGGAGCCGGAATGAGCAGTTCTTC
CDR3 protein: CATDGGGSRNEQFF

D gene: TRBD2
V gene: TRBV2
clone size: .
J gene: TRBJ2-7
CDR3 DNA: TGTGCCAGCAGAGAAGGACTAGCGGGAGGCGAGCAGTACTTC
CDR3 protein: CASREGLAGGEQYF

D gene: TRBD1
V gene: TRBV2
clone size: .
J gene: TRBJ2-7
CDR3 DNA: TGTGCCAGCAGAAGACAGGGGGCCTACGAGCAGTACTTC
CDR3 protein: CASRRQGAYEQYF

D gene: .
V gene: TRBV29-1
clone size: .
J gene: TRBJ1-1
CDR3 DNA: TGCAGCGCGTTGGGGGCAGGTCGGACTGAAGCTTTCTTT
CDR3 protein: CSALGAGRTEAFF

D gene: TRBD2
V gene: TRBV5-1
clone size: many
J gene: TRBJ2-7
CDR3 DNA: TGCGCCAGCAGCTTGGGACTAGCGGGAATTTACGAGCAGTACTTC
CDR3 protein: CASSLGLAGIYEQYF

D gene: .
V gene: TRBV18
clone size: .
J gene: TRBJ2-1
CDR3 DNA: TGTGCCAGCTCACCACAAGGGGCCGACTACAATGAGCAGTTCTTC
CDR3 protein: CASSPQGADYNEQFF

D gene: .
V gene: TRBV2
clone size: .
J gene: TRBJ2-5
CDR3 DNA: TGTGCCAGCAGTGATATGTGGGGCAACCAAGAGACCCAGTACTTC
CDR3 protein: CASSDMWGNQETQYF

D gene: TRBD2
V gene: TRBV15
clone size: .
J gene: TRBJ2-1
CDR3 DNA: TGTGCCACCAGCAGAGATTACGGCGGGAGGGCAAATGAGCAGTTCTTC
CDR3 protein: CATSRDYGGRANEQFF

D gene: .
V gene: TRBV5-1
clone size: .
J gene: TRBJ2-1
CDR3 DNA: TGCGCCAGCAGCCAGCGTAGCGCCCCGAACAATGAGCAGTTCTTC
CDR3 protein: CASSQRSAPNNEQFF

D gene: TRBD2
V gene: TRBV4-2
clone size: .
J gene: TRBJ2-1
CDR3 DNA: TGTGCCAGCAGCCAGGGTAGCGGGACCCGGGGGGGGAAGGGTTACAATGAGCAGTTCTTC
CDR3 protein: CASSQGSGTRGGKGYNEQFF

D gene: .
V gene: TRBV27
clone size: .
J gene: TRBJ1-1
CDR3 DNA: TGTGCCAGCAGTAACAGGATAGGAAAAGCTTTCTTT
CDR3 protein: CASSNRIGKAFF

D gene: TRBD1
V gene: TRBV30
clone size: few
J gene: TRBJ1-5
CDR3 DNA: TGTGCCTGGAGTGTACGGGGGACAGGGGGCTTTGGCAATCAGCCCCAGCATTTT
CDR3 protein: CAWSVRGTGGFGNQPQHF

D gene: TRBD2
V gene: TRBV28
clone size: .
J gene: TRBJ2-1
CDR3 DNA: TGTGCCAGCAGACCACTTTGGCGGGAGAGATACAATGAGCAGTTCTTC
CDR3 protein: CASRPLWRERYNEQFF

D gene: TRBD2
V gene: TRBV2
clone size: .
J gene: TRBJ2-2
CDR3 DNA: TGTGCCAGCAGTGAAAGCGTAGCGGGAGTCACCGGGGAGCTGTTTTTT
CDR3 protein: CASSESVAGVTGELFF

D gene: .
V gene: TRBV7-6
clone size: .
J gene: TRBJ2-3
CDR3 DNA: TGTGCCAGCAGCCCGGCGGGGCTAGTTGGTACAGATACGCAGTATTTT
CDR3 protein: CASSPAGLVGTDTQYF

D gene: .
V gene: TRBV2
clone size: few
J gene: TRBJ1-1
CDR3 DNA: TGTGCCAGCAGTCTCCAGTACACTGAAGCTTTCTTT
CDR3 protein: CASSLQYTEAFF

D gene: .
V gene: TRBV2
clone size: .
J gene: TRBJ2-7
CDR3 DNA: TGTGCCAGCAGTCCTGACTACCCCGAGCAGTACTTC
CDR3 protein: CASSPDYPEQYF

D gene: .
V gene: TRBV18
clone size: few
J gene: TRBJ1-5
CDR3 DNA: TGTGCCAGCTCACCACTCGGAGGTCAGCCCCAGCATTTT
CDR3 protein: CASSPLGGQPQHF

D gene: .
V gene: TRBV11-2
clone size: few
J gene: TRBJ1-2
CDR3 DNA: TGTGCCAGCAGCTTAATTGGTCGGGCGTATGGCTACACCTTC
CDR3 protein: CASSLIGRAYGYTF

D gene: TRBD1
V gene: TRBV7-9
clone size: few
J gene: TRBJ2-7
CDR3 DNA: TGTGCCAGCAGCCTCGACAGGGGAGCACAGTACTTC
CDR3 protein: CASSLDRGAQYF

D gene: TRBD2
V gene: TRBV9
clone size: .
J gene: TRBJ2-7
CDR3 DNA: TGTGCCAGCAGCGTAGACGGACTAGCGGGAGCACTCGACGAGCAGTACTTC
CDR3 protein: CASSVDGLAGALDEQYF

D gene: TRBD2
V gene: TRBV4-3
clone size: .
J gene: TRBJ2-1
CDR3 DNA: TGCGCCAGCAGCCAAGGCCCCCGCGGGAGAATAAATGAGCAGTTCTTC
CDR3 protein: CASSQGPRGRINEQFF

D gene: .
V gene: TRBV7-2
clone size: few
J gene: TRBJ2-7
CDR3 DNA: TGTGCCAGCAGCTTAGCTGGGGATCTCTACGAGCAGTACTTC
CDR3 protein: CASSLAGDLYEQYF

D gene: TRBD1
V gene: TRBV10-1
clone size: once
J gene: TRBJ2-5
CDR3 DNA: TGCGCCAGCAGTCGACAGGGAGAGACCCAGTACTTC
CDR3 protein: CASSRQGETQYF

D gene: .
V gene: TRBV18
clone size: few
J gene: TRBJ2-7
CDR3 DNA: TGTGCCAGCTCGCTCGATCAGGCTGGCGAGCAGTACTTC
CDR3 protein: CASSLDQAGEQYF

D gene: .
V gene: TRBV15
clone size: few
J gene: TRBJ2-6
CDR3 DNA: TGTGCCACCAGCAGAGATATTACCTCTGGGGCCAACGTCCTGACTTTC
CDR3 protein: CATSRDITSGANVLTF

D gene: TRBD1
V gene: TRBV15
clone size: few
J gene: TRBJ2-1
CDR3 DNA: TGTGCCACCAGCAGAGGGGCAGGGGGCGCCGACAATGAGCAGTTCTTC
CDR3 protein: CATSRGAGGADNEQFF

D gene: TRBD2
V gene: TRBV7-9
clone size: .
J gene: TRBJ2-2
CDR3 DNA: TGTGCCAGCAGCTTCGCCGGGAGGTACACCGGGGAGCTGTTTTTT
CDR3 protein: CASSFAGRYTGELFF

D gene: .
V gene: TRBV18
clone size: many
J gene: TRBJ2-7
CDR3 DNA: TGTGCCAGCTCACCCCCCCAGACGTCCTACGAGCAGTACTTC
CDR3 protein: CASSPPQTSYEQYF

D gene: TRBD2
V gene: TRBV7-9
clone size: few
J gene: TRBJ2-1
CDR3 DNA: TGTGCCAGCAGCCCCGAACGGACTAGTATCAATGAGCAGTTCTTC
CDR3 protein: CASSPERTSINEQFF

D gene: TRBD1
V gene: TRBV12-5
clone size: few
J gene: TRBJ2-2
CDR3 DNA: TGTGCTAGTGGTTTCTCCGGACAGGGCGGGGAGCTGTTTTTT
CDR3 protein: CASGFSGQGGELFF

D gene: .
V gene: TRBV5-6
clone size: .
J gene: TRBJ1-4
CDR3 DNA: TGTGCCAGCAGCTTGTCAGGAGTCGAAAAACTGTTTTTT
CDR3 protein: CASSLSGVEKLFF

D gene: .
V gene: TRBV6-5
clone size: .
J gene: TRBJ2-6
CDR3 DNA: TGTGCCAGCACCTCGACTGGGGCCAACGTCCTGACTTTC
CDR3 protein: CASTSTGANVLTF

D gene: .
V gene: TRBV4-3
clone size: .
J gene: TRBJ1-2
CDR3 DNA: TGCGCCAGCAGCCAGGGTCCAGGGGAATATGGCTACACCTTC
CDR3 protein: CASSQGPGEYGYTF

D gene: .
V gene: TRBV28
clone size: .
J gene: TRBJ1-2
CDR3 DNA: TGTGCCAGCGGTTCGCAGGATAACTATGGCTACACCTTC
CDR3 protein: CASGSQDNYGYTF

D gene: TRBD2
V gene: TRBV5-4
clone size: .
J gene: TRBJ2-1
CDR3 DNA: TGTGCCAGCAGCTCCCAGCTAGCGGATTACTACAATGAGCAGTTCTTC
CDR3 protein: CASSSQLADYYNEQFF

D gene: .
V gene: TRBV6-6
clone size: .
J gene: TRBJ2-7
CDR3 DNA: TGTGCCAGCATGTTGGACGGTTCCTACGAGCAGTACTTC
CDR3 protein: CASMLDGSYEQYF

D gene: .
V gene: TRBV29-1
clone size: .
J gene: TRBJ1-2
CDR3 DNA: TGCAGCGTTCGGAAGGCGTCACAGAACTATGGCTACACCTTC
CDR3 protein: CSVRKASQNYGYTF

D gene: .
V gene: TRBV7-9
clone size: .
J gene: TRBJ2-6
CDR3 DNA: TGTGCCAGCAGCTTATGGGGGCTGGCCGGGGCCAACGTCCTGACTTTC
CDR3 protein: CASSLWGLAGANVLTF

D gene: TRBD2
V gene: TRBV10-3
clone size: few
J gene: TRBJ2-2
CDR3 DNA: TGTGCCCTGTCTTCGGTAGCGGGAACCACCGGGGAGCTGTTTTTT
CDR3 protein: CALSSVAGTTGELFF

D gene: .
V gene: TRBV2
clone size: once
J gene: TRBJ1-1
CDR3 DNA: TGTGCCAGCAGCCAGGCGATGAACACTGAAGCTTTCTTT
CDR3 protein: CASSQAMNTEAFF